Below, one T cell receptor (beta chain) is given with its context. Its antigen remains unidentified. It has no much larger one-base neighbor in the sample; base qualities were not kept. The library was produced with the immunoSEQ multiplex PCR assay. TCR beta CDR3 sequencing was performed on DNA from the cultured, isolated CD4+ T cells. In the source study's methods: Non-productive TCR sequences were discarded, and reads were trimmed to the CDR3 region, with only CDR3s of 7 or more amino acids retained. Antigen-specific clonotypes were identified using the MANAFEST web app by comparison of expansion in peptide wells against reference cultures. For clones to be considered positive, expansion at FDR<0.05 versus reference and all other wells, an odds ratio above 5, and a frequency above 0.1% in two replicate wells were required. A clonotype was called cross-reactive if it was significantly expanded both in SARS-CoV-2 spike wells and in at least one common cold coronavirus spike condition. CDR3 similarity was assessed by Levenshtein distance with the stringdist R package, and unrooted trees were built with ape in R 3.6.1. Imported from immuneACCESS, the table was reduced by TCRdb to in-frame sequences with V and J called. These copies leave out some clones; in studies compared against another copy, an unresolved V gene accounts for under half, and the cause of the remainder is not known. V and J calls and clone size are copied from that table; D and trimming were computed from the DNA. This sample holds 70,000 or so clones; 73% were observed only once. The top ten clonotypes cover roughly 2.1% of the sample.

Including cysteine and phenylalanine, the CDR3 has 15 amino acids. Only the CDR3 part of the read is kept: 45 bases, read in frame from the first base. V loses 4 bases, J loses 3 bases, and the germline ends lie 13 bases apart. Based on the germline V gene, the CDR1 and CDR2 sequences are MGHDK and SYGVNS. After less than 13 days of culture, CD4+ T cells were isolated with the EasySep CD4+ T cell isolation kit. Each participant received two doses of an mRNA SARS-CoV-2 vaccine, either BNT162b2 or mRNA-1273. Healthy vaccine recipients had no prior SARS-CoV-2 infection, confirmed by negative nucleocapsid antibodies before and after vaccination. On days 3 and 7, half of the culture medium was replaced with fresh IL-2-containing medium. Unless noted otherwise, every peptide stimulation condition was cultured in triplicate wells. Using Ficoll-Paque Plus gradient centrifugation, PBMC were separated from whole blood and then either used fresh or cryopreserved at -140C. Genomic DNA was extracted from cultured CD4+ T cells with the QIAamp micro DNA kit.

This entry belongs to a study of vaccination effects on CD4 cells after COVID-19 (dated by TCRdb to between 2021 and 2022). Regarding the research as a whole: In the ViraFEST assay, PBMC were stimulated with viral peptide pools, and antigen-specific CD4+ T cell clonotypes were then identified by expansion using TCR sequencing. Across the study, the median time from the second dose to post-vaccine sampling was 72 days (range 14 to 241). Each well held 1.5 million to 2.5 million PBMC cultured in IMDM containing about 5.4% human AB serum, about 10 IU/ml IL-2 and gentamicin, along with about 9.3 ug/ml peptides. The study compared SARS-CoV-2 spike-specific CD4+ TCR repertoires before and after mRNA vaccination in COVID-19 convalescent patients and infection-naive vaccine recipients. A total of approximately 9 COVID-19 convalescent patients and several SARS-CoV-2-naive healthy vaccine recipients were included in the full study. Cultures from other donors in the study were sequenced using the Oncomine TCR Beta short-read assay on an Illumina iSeq 100.

Overall study results and their limits: The study was limited by a small number of convalescent patients, and early post-infection timepoints were lacking. Marked clonal contraction was observed in both infection-induced and vaccine-induced clones at late post-vaccination timepoints, consistent with waning T cell responses. Among healthy vaccine recipients, nearly all vaccine-induced clones were SARS-CoV-2 mono-reactive, and just 1 of 255 was cross-reactive with common cold coronaviruses.

Sequencing used CD4+ T cells from PBMCs cultured without peptide, obtained after COVID-19 vaccination. The V and J genes are TRBV25-1 and TRBJ2-1; a tentative D call is TRBD2 (5 bases match). The sequence came from a human donor who received a COVID-19 vaccine. This receptor carries the CDR3 CASSGTRGNYNEQFF. The nucleotide sequence reads as follows: TGTGCCAGCAGTGGGACCCGGGGAAACTACAATGAGCAGTTCTTC.